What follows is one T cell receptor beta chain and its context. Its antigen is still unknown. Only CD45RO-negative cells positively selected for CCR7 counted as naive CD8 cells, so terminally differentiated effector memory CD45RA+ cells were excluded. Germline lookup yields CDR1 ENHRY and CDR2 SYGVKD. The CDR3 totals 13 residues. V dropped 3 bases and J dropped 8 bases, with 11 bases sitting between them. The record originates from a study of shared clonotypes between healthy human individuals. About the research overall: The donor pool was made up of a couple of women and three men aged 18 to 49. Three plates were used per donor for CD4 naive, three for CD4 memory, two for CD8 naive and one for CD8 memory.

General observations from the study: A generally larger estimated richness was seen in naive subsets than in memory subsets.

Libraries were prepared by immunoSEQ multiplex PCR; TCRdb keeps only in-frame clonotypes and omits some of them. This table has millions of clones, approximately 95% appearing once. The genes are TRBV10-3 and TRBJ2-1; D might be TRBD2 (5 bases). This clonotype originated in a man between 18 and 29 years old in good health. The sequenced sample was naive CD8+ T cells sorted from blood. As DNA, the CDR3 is TGTGCCATCAGTGATGAGGGTATCGATGAGCAGTTCTTC. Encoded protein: CAISDEGIDEQFF.